The present TCR beta chain was sequenced within a study of T cells in Graves' hyperthyroidism and ophthalmopathy. At the level of the study: At the time of initial diagnosis and before any treatment, peripheral blood was collected.

V lost 7 bases and J 15 bases, leaving 19 bases between the germline ends. Germline V lookup: CDR1 MDHEN, CDR2 SYDVKM. The CDR3 is made up of 12 amino acids. Diagnosis of hyperthyroidism was new in patients aged 18 to 65, and its duration was under 2 months. PBMCs came from 9 to 10 ml fresh peripheral blood. Amplification of TCR beta CDR3 regions was performed using RNA transcripts as template. A set of HTBI primers served as the primers for a first-round RT-PCR of the TCR CDR3. One entry per CDR3 protein results from TCRdb running MiXCR on the multiplex PCR reads. The table has over 150,000 distinct CDR3 sequences, about a sixth seen once; the top ten hold about 31%. This clonotype has a count of ten or more.

The chain couples TRBV28 to TRBJ2-1; TRBD1 or TRBD2 may be the D gene (6 bases each). The sequencing input was blood. The receptor comes from a woman between 50 and 59 years old with Graves' hyperthyroidism. The CDR3 DNA is TGTGCCAGCAAGATAAGGGGGGTTAGTCTGTTCTTC. Amino acids: CASKIRGVSLFF.